A single sample is the source of the 10 T cell receptor beta chains below, sequenced in a study of identical twins (dated by TCRdb to between 2015 and 2016). The library came from 5' RACE. Instrument used: Illumina HiSeq 2000. Clones were called with MiXCR by TCRdb after fastp trimmed the public reads at Q25, and only in-frame beta chains were retained. CDR3 protein sequences are deduplicated, and each keeps its most common genes and DNA. The table for this sample lists 700,000 or so distinct CDR3 sequences; 8.6% of them were counted only once. Jointly, the top ten make up more than 0.75% of the sample. The same specimen was also included in a second study, on yellow fever vaccine responses in identical twins.

The sequenced sample was PBMCs. The receptors come from a young woman in good health.

This sequence joins TRBV24-1 and TRBJ2-3, with 10 bases matching TRBD2. This CDR3 is built from 14 residues. The V gene end was trimmed by 7 bases and the J gene end by 3 bases; junction bases not matched to a gene: 3. Germline lookup yields CDR1 KGHDR and CDR2 SFDVKD. CDR3 bases: TGTGCCACCAGGGCTAGCGGGGGAACAGATACGCAGTATTTT. It translates to CATRASGGTDTQYF.

CDR3 sequence reads: CASSLSGVPYNEQFF. As DNA, the CDR3 is TGTGCCAGCAGTTTATCGGGGGTGCCCTACAATGAGCAGTTCTTC. The chain recombines TRBV27 with TRBJ2-1; D assignment may be TRBD1 or TRBD2 (5 bases each). The CDR3 extends over 15 amino acids. Germline V gene lookup returns CDR1 MNHEY and CDR2 SMNVEV (reference sequence). V was shortened by 0 bases and J by 2 bases, with 8 bases between the two germline ends.

This chain links TRBV12-3 or TRBV12-4 with TRBJ2-1; tentatively, D is TRBD2 (5 bases). CDR3 length equals 14 residues. Trimming stripped 2 bases from V and 7 bases from J, with 12 bases between. The CDR3 protein is CASSLWELGNEQFF. The CDR3 DNA reads TGTGCCAGCAGTTTATGGGAGTTGGGAAATGAGCAGTTCTTC.

Turning to this clonotype: Germline is not matched at one junction end, which may reflect a read error. J is TRBJ2-1 and V is TRBV7-9; D is unclear. The V gene's germline CDR1 is SEHNR and CDR2 FQNEAQ (reference sequence). The CDR3 runs 11 residues. The CDR3 here is CASSLVDEHFF. CDR3 bases: TGTGCCAGCAGCCTCGTGGATGAGCATTTCTTC. The variable domain in full, with the rest retrieved from reference TRBV7-9 and TRBJ2-1, is DTGVSQNPRHKITKRGQNVTFRCDPISEHNRLYWYRQTLGQGPEFLTYFQNEAQLEKSRLLSDRFSAERPKGSFSTLEIQRTEQGDSAMYLCASSLVDEHFFGPGTRLTVL.

This chain connects TRBV5-1 to TRBJ2-7; D gene ambiguous. The V gene lost 5 bases and the J gene lost 3 bases, with 12 bases spanning the gap. The CDR3 consists of 13 residues. CDR1 and CDR2 (germline): SGHRS, YFSETQ. CDR3 in DNA: TGCGCCAGCAGTCCCAGCCCTTTCTACGAGCAGTACTTC. The encoded protein is CASSPSPFYEQYF.

This clonotype was recorded a few times. The rearrangement uses TRBV29-1 and TRBJ2-7; TRBD2 matches at 10 bases. CDR1 is SQVTM and CDR2 is ANQGSEA in the germline V gene. The CDR3 has 11 residues. The CDR3 nucleotides are TGCAGGGGGACTAGCGTCGACGAGCAGTACTTC. This encodes CRGTSVDEQYF.

In this sample, this clonotype turned up a few times. The chain is built from TRBV29-1 and TRBJ2-6; tentatively, D is TRBD1 (5 bases). The germline gives CDR1 SQVTM, CDR2 ANQGSEA. The CDR3 extends over 13 amino acids. The V end was cut by 3 bases, the J end by 3 bases, with 6 bases between. CDR3 protein: CSVDRDGANVLTF. The CDR3 DNA follows: TGCAGCGTTGACAGGGATGGGGCCAACGTCCTGACTTTC.

The chain is built from TRBV25-1 and TRBJ2-1, with 16 bases that match TRBD2. There are 20 residues in the CDR3. The trim removed 4 bases at V and 4 bases at J, leaving 13 bases unmatched. The germline CDR1 and CDR2 sequences are MGHDK and SYGVNS. CDR3 nucleotides: TGTGCCAGCAGTGCGGGACTAGCGGGAGGGATAACTAGCTCTTACAATGAGCAGTTCTTC. Protein sequence: CASSAGLAGGITSSYNEQFF.

V is TRBV12-3 or TRBV12-4 and J is TRBJ2-7; TRBD2 aligns across 11 bases. The V gene end was trimmed by 5 bases and the J gene end by 6 bases; junction bases not matched to a gene: 18. The CDR3 is 18 amino acids. This chain's CDR3 is CASSPPGLAGGYTSEQYF. In DNA, the CDR3 is TGTGCCAGCAGTCCCCCCGGGCTAGCGGGGGGATACACCTCCGAGCAGTACTTC.

The J gene is TRBJ2-3, the V gene TRBV11-2; 7 nucleotides align to TRBD2. Trimming cost V 7 bases and J 1 base; bases outside gene matches: 11. The germline gives CDR1 SGHAT, CDR2 FQNNGV. CDR3 length: 16 residues. The CDR3 DNA reads as TGTGCCAGCACCCGGGGAGGGGTCTTCGGCACAGATACGCAGTATTTT. This encodes CASTRGGVFGTDTQYF.